Listed here is a single T cell receptor beta chain. These data originate in a study of blood T cell repertoires in COVID-19. About the research overall: Sites in the United States, Italy and Spain provided acute and convalescent COVID-19 samples. Sources were T cells, B-cell-depleted T cells, or PBMCs; the material itself was cDNA or gDNA.

Produced via immunoSEQ multiplex PCR; TCRdb's table is partial and in-frame only. The sample carries around 96,000 clones, 90% to 95% recorded once. Germline CDR1 MNHEY, CDR2 SMNVEV (reference sequence). This CDR3 spans 13 amino acids. The V gene lost 6 bases and the J gene lost 2 bases, with 11 bases spanning the gap. This clonotype originated in a human donor with active COVID-19. The donor label of this sample is uncertain. The rearrangement uses TRBV27 and TRBJ2-7, with D possibly TRBD1 on 5 matching bases. The source material was peripheral blood. The CDR3 sequence: CASSADRAYEQYF. The CDR3 nucleotides read TGTGCCAGCAGCGCAGACAGAGCCTACGAGCAGTACTTC.